These T cell receptor beta chains were read from a single sample in a study of PD-L1 blockade in urothelial cancer. Assay used: immunoSEQ multiplex PCR; TCRdb lists only in-frame clones, some missing. Among around 30,000 clones, around 84% were seen once, and the ten largest hold around 3%. Sequencing used PBMCs, obtained around atezolizumab (anti-PD-L1) treatment. The origin of the receptors is a man between 65 and 85 years old with urothelial cancer. The CDR3 runs from the conserved cysteine through the conserved F or W. The D gene is left open where the match is weak. Some rows have no size entry. The others give once, few or many, or a class for an expanded clone.

V gene	J gene	D gene	clone size	CDR3 DNA	CDR3 protein
TRBV2	TRBJ1-1	TRBD1	NA	TGTGCCAGCAGTTGGGACAGGGCGGAGGACACTGAAGCTTTCTTT	CASSWDRAEDTEAFF
TRBV28	TRBJ2-7	TRBD1	NA	TGTGCCAGCAGTTTATCCGACAGGGATATTGCCTACGAGCAGTACTTC	CASSLSDRDIAYEQYF
TRBV7-9	TRBJ2-5	TRBD1	once	TGTGCCAGCAGCCCAGTCCCGGGACAGGGGCGATGGGAGACCCAGTACTTC	CASSPVPGQGRWETQYF
TRBV19	TRBJ2-1	NA	NA	TGTGCCAGTAGTACGGACAGTTTACGGGAGCAGTTCTTC	CASSTDSLREQFF
TRBV7-2	TRBJ2-7	TRBD2	NA	TGTGCCAGCAGCCCGGCGGGGGGTCCCAGCTCCTACGAGCAGTACTTC	CASSPAGGPSSYEQYF
TRBV2	TRBJ2-1	NA	few	TGTGCCAGCAGTGGCCCCCCAGGGAATCCAGTTAATGAGCAGTTCTTC	CASSGPPGNPVNEQFF
TRBV10-3	TRBJ2-7	NA	NA	TGTGCCATCAGTGAGCAGGGCACCCAATCGGAGCAGTACTTC	CAISEQGTQSEQYF
TRBV27	TRBJ1-2	TRBD1	NA	TGTGCCAGCAGTTTGGGACAGAGCGGAGCGTTTAGGCTAACCTTC	CASSLGQSGAFRLTF
TRBV5-4	TRBJ2-7	TRBD1	NA	TGTGCCAGCAGCCCAAGGACAGGCGGAGGCGAGCAGTACTTC	CASSPRTGGGEQYF
TRBV6-5	TRBJ1-2	NA	once	TGTGCCAGCAGTTACTCGAGGGGGACAAGTGGCTACACCTTC	CASSYSRGTSGYTF
TRBV4-1	TRBJ2-3	NA	NA	TGCGCCAGCAGTCTGACTTCGCCCGGCCCAGATACGCAGTATTTT	CASSLTSPGPDTQYF
TRBV19	TRBJ2-3	NA	NA	TGTGCCAGTAGTATGGAGGGAGATACGCAGTATTTT	CASSMEGDTQYF
TRBV7-2	TRBJ1-1	NA	NA	TGTGCCAGCAGCGTGGGTCCCGGGGATACTGAAGCTTTCTTT	CASSVGPGDTEAFF
TRBV6-5	TRBJ2-2	NA	NA	TGTGCCAGCAGTTACTGGCGGGATACCGGGGAGCTGTTTTTT	CASSYWRDTGELFF
TRBV19	TRBJ2-1	NA	NA	TGTGCCAGTAGTATAAGAACGAGTGAGCAGTTCTTC	CASSIRTSEQFF
TRBV5-5	TRBJ1-5	NA	NA	TGTGCCAGCAGCTTTCAGGGGTCGGGCAATCAGCCCCAGCATTTT	CASSFQGSGNQPQHF
TRBV7-9	TRBJ2-1	TRBD1	NA	TGTGCCAGCAGCTCCCGGGACAGGCCAGGGAATGAGCAGTTCTTC	CASSSRDRPGNEQFF
TRBV7-3	TRBJ2-1	TRBD2	NA	TGTGCCAGCAGCTTAGAGTTCGGCGGGAGGGGGCATGAGCAGTTCTTC	CASSLEFGGRGHEQFF
TRBV7-2	TRBJ2-5	TRBD2	NA	TGTGCCAGCAGCCCGGCCCTCATAGCGGGAGGGCGGGAGACCCAGTACTTC	CASSPALIAGGRETQYF
TRBV30	TRBJ2-7	NA	NA	TGTGCCTGGAGTGTAGTAGACATGAAATCCTACGAGCAGTACTTC	CAWSVVDMKSYEQYF
TRBV2	TRBJ2-1	TRBD2	NA	TGTGCCAGCACCCCGGGGTGGGAGGGGCAGTTCTTC	CASTPGWEGQFF
TRBV10-3	TRBJ2-6	NA	NA	TGTGCCATCAGTGACCCTAGGGGAAAGGCCAACGTCCTGACTTTC	CAISDPRGKANVLTF
TRBV5-1	TRBJ1-1	NA	NA	TGCGCCAGCAGCTTTCAGGGGACGAACACTGAAGCTTTCTTT	CASSFQGTNTEAFF
TRBV4-3	TRBJ2-3	NA	NA	TGCGCCAGCAGCCAAGATGAGGGGAGGACAGATACGCAGTATTTT	CASSQDEGRTDTQYF
TRBV7-3	TRBJ2-1	NA	few	TGTGCCAGCAGCTCCACGGGACTCGACTACAATGAGCAGTTCTTC	CASSSTGLDYNEQFF
TRBV27	TRBJ2-1	NA	NA	TGTGCCAGCAGTTTAGTGCGGGAAGGTGAGCAGTTCTTC	CASSLVREGEQFF
TRBV6-5	TRBJ1-1	NA	NA	TGTGCCAGCAGACCCCGGGGGAACACTGAAGCTTTCTTT	CASRPRGNTEAFF
TRBV27	TRBJ2-7	NA	NA	TGTGCCAGCAGTTCAGCGACGGCGTCCCGGCAGTACTTC	CASSSATASRQYF
TRBV19	TRBJ1-1	TRBD1	NA	TGTGCCAGTAGTTACCTACAGGGGGAGAAGAACACTGAAGCTTTCTTT	CASSYLQGEKNTEAFF
TRBV5-1	TRBJ1-3	TRBD1	NA	TGCGCCAGCAGTGCACGGACGGACAGGACATACTCTGGAAACATCATATATTTT	CASSARTDRTYSGNIIYF
TRBV7-3	TRBJ2-1	NA	NA	TGTGCCAGCAGCTTCCTCGGGATAAACAATGAGCAGTTCTTC	CASSFLGINNEQFF
TRBV5-1	TRBJ1-4	NA	NA	TGCGCCAGCAGCTTGGAGGGGTCAGGTGAAAAACTGTTTTTT	CASSLEGSGEKLFF
TRBV14	TRBJ1-2	NA	NA	TGTGCCAGCAGCCAAGATCGCGGGGTTCCAGCCGGCTACACCTTC	CASSQDRGVPAGYTF
TRBV2	TRBJ2-7	TRBD2	NA	TGTGCCAGCAGCAGCTTAGCGGGAGAACTCGAGCAGTACTTC	CASSSLAGELEQYF
TRBV5-1	TRBJ2-3	NA	NA	TGCGCCAGCGTGGAGGGAAGCACAGATACGCAGTATTTT	CASVEGSTDTQYF
TRBV27	TRBJ2-1	TRBD1	few	TGTGCCAGCATGGAGATCACAGGGGGCAACTACAATGAGCAGTTCTTC	CASMEITGGNYNEQFF
TRBV4-1	TRBJ2-1	TRBD2	NA	TGCGCCAGCAGCCAAGAACTGGCGGGGGACTACTCCTACAATGAGCAGTTCTTC	CASSQELAGDYSYNEQFF
TRBV25-1	TRBJ1-4	NA	NA	TGTGCCAGCAGGGAGGGCGAACTGTTTTTT	CASREGELFF
TRBV6-6	TRBJ2-1	NA	NA	TGTGCCAGCAGTTACAGGGGCGGACCATCCTACAATGAGCAGTTCTTC	CASSYRGGPSYNEQFF
TRBV5-1	TRBJ1-2	TRBD1	NA	TGCGCCAGCAGCTTGGTAGCAGGGGGGCAGTCAGGCTACACCTTC	CASSLVAGGQSGYTF
TRBV27	TRBJ2-3	NA	NA	TGTGCCAGCAGTTTCGAACAGGGAACAGATACGCAGTATTTT	CASSFEQGTDTQYF